The 3 T cell receptor beta chains in this list originate from one sample, sequenced in a study of OX40 agonist ivuxolimab in advanced cancers. Sequencing used immunoSEQ multiplex PCR; TCRdb keeps in-frame clones, though not all of them. The table has around 60,000 clones, about nine tenths seen once. The source was CD4+ or CD8+ T cells sorted from blood, collected in a trial of the OX40 agonist ivuxolimab. The receptors were gathered from an adult with an advanced solid tumor such as melanoma, head and neck, liver or kidney cancer.

This chain links TRBV27 with TRBJ2-7, with D possibly being TRBD2 (6 bases). The CDR3 covers 14 residues. Germline loops: CDR1 MNHEY, CDR2 SMNVEV (reference sequence). Trimming shortened V by 2 bases and J by 3 bases, and 11 bases separated the two germline ends. The CDR3 DNA sequence: TGTGCCAGCAGTTTAGTTGCGGGAAACTACGAGCAGTACTTC. Its translation is CASSLVAGNYEQYF.

The rearrangement uses TRBV5-1 and TRBJ2-7; D uncertain. The germline V and J ends were trimmed by 4 bases and 6 bases, with 14 bases remaining between them. Germline lookup yields CDR1 SGHRS and CDR2 YFSETQ. The length of the CDR3 is 13 residues. The CDR3 region has the DNA TGCGCCAGCAGCCCGGACGGTGGACGCGAGCAGTACTTC. Translated, it gives CASSPDGGREQYF.

About this clone: A read error may produce the germline difference seen at one junction end. V is TRBV6-1 and J is TRBJ1-1, with D uncertain. The CDR3 is made up of 11 amino acids. Germline V lookup: CDR1 MNHNS, CDR2 SASEGT. Here the CDR3 reads CASSENSEAFF. Written as DNA, the CDR3 is TGTGCCAGCAGTGAAAACAGTGAAGCTTTCTTT.